This is a list of T cell receptor beta chains from one sample in a study of T cells after yellow fever vaccination. TCRdb re-derived calls from the 5' RACE reads in MiXCR, one entry per CDR3 protein. Here the sample spans about 170,000 distinct CDR3 sequences, roughly 6.2% being singletons. The specimen comprised CD4+ T cells sorted from PBMCs, sampled on the day of the first yellow fever vaccination. Source of these receptors: a man younger than 35 who received the YFV17D yellow fever vaccine. CDR3s include the opening cysteine and the closing phenylalanine or tryptophan.

>TRBJ1-5|TRBV7-2
CASSLGSRGSGQPQHF
>TRBJ1-4|TRBV4-3
CASSQEGRVGEKLFF
>TRBJ2-3|TRBV9
CASSLNREDTQYF
>TRBJ2-1|TRBV5-1
CASSLGPGLAENEQFF
>TRBJ2-5|TRBV7-2
CASGWRGGETQYF
>TRBJ2-2|TRBV5-1
CASSLGLAGGAGELFF
>TRBJ1-1|TRBV2
CAISPGTGGSVRTEAFF
>TRBJ1-4|TRBV12-3/TRBV12-4
CASGTGGLEKLFF
>TRBJ2-7|TRBV27
CASSQQGGSYEQYF
>TRBJ2-3|TRBV10-3
CAIGTSGGAGDTQYF
>TRBJ1-2|TRBV12-3/TRBV12-4
CASSLSGLNRWGYTF
>TRBJ2-5|TRBV24-1
CATSDFLAQETQYF
>TRBJ2-7|TRBV6-6
CASNLQGYEQYF
>TRBJ2-6|TRBV20-1
CSAPRPGANVLTF
>TRBJ1-1|TRBV20-1
CSARGGSTQDAEAFF
>TRBJ2-2|TRBV20-1
CSAPGGETGELFF
>TRBJ1-6|TRBV18
CASSPNRQHNSPLHF
>TRBJ2-2|TRBV5-4
CASSRIDRGSVGELFF
>TRBJ1-2|TRBV5-1
CASSLGLRPHNYGYTF
>TRBJ2-1|TRBV5-8
CASSFPGLVNEQFF
>TRBJ2-3|TRBV6-5
CASSSTSDTQYF
>TRBJ2-5|TRBV5-6
CASSQPPLEETQYF
>TRBJ2-1|TRBV7-6
CASSLLQGSSYNEQFF
>TRBJ2-1|TRBV10-3
CAISPRLLGSYNEQFF
>TRBJ2-3|TRBV5-6
CASSPGQASTDTQYF
>TRBJ2-5|TRBV12-3/TRBV12-4
CASSLAIETQYF
>TRBJ1-4|TRBV3-1
CASSQWDRGEKLFF
>TRBJ2-3|TRBV5-1
CASSPGQGGDTQYF
>TRBJ1-5|TRBV3-1
CASSQASTGQPQHF
>TRBJ2-3|TRBV24-1
CATSDLRDRGDTQYF
>TRBJ2-3|TRBV18
CASSPGRDRVSDTQYF
>TRBJ1-2|TRBV7-9
CASNRPPYGYTF
>TRBJ2-3|TRBV5-1
CASSLAPRSTDTQYF
>TRBJ2-3|TRBV5-4
CASSLRLAGFTDTQYF
>TRBJ1-2|TRBV4-1
CASSQGTGGSNGYTF
>TRBJ2-5|TRBV29-1
CSIGTGVISETQYF
>TRBJ2-2|TRBV5-1
CASSLLTGVAGELFF
>TRBJ2-1|TRBV7-3
CASSLNGAYNEQFF
>TRBJ1-4|TRBV4-2
CASRLQGTNEKLFF
>TRBJ2-2|TRBV29-1
CSGGQPNTGELFF
>TRBJ2-1|TRBV19
CASSKTGFGSYNEQFF
>TRBJ2-1|TRBV6-2/TRBV6-3
CASSSGSGDPFYNEQFF
>TRBJ1-5|TRBV5-5
CASSLGDRNQPQHF
>TRBJ2-7|TRBV9
CASSVSPRATEQYF
>TRBJ2-1|TRBV24-1
CATSDFRDGGKDEQFF
>TRBJ1-6|TRBV4-3
CASSQDGGFYNSPLHF
>TRBJ2-7|TRBV19
CASSRRDSFDEQYF
>TRBJ2-3|TRBV27
CASSPQVPTDTQYF
>TRBJ1-2|TRBV28
CASSAATQTGINYGYTF
>TRBJ2-3|TRBV10-3
CAISGWTGEATDTQYF
>TRBJ1-1|TRBV5-6
CASSTGQALQAFF
>TRBJ2-3|TRBV3-1
CASSQGASDTQYF
>TRBJ2-1|TRBV29-1
CSSTEGAEQFF
>TRBJ2-1|TRBV5-1
CASSTGYLYNEQFF
>TRBJ2-7|TRBV7-9
CASSAGDGGRYEQYF
>TRBJ2-1|TRBV19
CASTAPVSPYNEQFF
>TRBJ1-1|TRBV5-1
CASSFGGSSMNTEAFF
>TRBJ1-2|TRBV5-4
CASSLEGGYTF
>TRBJ2-1|TRBV28
CASSLAPRGYNEQFF
>TRBJ2-3|TRBV5-1
CASSLTVKDTQYF